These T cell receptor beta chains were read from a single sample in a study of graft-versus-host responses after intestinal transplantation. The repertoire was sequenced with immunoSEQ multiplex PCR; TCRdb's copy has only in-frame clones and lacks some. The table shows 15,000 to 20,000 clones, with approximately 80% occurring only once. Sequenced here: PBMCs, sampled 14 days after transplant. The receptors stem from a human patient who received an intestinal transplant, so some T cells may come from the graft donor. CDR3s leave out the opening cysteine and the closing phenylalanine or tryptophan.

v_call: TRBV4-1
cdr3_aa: ASSQIPDHYGYT

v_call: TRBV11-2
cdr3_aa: ASSPPDRGDEQY

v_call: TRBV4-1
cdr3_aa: ASSRTGHLNQPQH

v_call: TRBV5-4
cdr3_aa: ASSLDGTGGYEQY

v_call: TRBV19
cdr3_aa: ASNPGLGNQPQH

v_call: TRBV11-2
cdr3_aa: ASSLGTRETQY

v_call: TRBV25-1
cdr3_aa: ASSDSRVRSYEQY

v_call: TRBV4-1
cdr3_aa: ASSLRLTYEQY

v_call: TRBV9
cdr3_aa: ASSVSGRGQETQY

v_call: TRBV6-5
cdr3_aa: ASSYSKISNEQF

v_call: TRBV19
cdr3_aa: ASLDRDETQY

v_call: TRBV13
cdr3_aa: ASSLGLAGKYNEQF

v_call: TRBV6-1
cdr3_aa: ASSETPQGWQF

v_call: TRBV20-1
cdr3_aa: SAGAGNTIY

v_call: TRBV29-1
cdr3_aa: SVEDAREAQETQY

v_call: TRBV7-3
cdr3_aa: ASSLGSEQF

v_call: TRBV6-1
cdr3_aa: ASSEASSYEQY

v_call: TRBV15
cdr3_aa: ATSSLGASSYNEQF

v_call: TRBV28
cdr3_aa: ASSLWGFYSNQPQH

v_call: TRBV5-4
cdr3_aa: ASSVGTSGSEQY

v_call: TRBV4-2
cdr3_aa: ASSQEASGYNEQF

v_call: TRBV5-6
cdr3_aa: ASSHGGLLSYEQY

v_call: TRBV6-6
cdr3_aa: ASSFRVTGELF

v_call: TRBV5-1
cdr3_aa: ASSLVGAWGRVHEQY

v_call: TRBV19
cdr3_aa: ATGQSGGYTEAF

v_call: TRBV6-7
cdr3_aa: ASSRTGSNQPQH

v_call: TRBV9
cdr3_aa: ASSVDVNQPQH

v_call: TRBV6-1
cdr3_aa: ASNREQWGYEQY

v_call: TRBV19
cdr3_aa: AISAGPSYEQY

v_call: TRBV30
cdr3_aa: AWSGWVEETQY

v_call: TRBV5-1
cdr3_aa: ASSLQGNTGELF

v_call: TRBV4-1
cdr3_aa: ASSQEGLEGEQY

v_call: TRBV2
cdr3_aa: ASSEVRGGAPYEQY

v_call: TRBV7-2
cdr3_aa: ASSLGSYYEQY

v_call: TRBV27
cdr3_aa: ASSFYLEQGGAGSRHGVYEQY

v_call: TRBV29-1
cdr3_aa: SVEASLRNTEAF

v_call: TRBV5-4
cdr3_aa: ASSATSGVFEQY

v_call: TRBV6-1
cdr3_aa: ASTSTGSVPNEQF

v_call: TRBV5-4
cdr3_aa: ASSYETRAYNSPLH

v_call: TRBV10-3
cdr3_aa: AIKRQGANSPLH

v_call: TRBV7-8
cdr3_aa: ASSLDRPSETEAF

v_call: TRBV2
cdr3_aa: ASSEGGTSGRWQY

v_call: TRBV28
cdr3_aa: ASRPNIRGVEAF

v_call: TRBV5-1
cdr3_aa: ASSLEVGANYGYT